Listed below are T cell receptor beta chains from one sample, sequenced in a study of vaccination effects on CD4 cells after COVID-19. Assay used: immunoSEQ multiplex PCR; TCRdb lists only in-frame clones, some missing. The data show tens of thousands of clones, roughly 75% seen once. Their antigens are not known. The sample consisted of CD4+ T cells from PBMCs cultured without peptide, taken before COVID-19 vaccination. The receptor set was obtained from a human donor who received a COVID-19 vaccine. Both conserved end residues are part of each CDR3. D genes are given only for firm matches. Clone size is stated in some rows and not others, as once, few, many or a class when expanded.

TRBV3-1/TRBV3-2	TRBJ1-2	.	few	CASSRTDGGGYTF	TGTGCCAGCAGCCGGACAGACGGCGGCGGCTACACCTTC
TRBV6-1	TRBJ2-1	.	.	CASNFGNEQFF	TGTGCCAGCAATTTCGGAAATGAGCAGTTCTTC
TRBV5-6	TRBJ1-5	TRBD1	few	CASSAGQAYVQPQHF	TGTGCCAGCAGCGCTGGACAGGCGTACGTTCAGCCCCAGCATTTT
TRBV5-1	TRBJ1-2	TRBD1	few	CASSPGTANYGYTF	TGCGCCAGCAGCCCGGGGACAGCTAACTATGGCTACACCTTC
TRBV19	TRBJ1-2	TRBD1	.	CASSIGQDYTNYGYTF	TGTGCCAGTAGTATTGGACAGGATTATACTAACTATGGCTACACCTTC
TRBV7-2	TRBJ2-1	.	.	CASSLRGAGFEQFF	TGTGCCAGCAGCTTAAGGGGAGCGGGTTTTGAGCAGTTCTTC
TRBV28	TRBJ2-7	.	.	CASTDGSSYEQYF	TGTGCCAGCACTGATGGGAGCTCCTACGAGCAGTACTTC
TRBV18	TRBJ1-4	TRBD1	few	CASSPDRVEKLFF	TGTGCCAGCTCACCTGACAGGGTCGAAAAACTGTTTTTT
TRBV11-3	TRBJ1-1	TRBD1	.	CASSSSTTGGHTEAFF	TGTGCCAGCAGCTCCTCTACAACAGGGGGACACACTGAAGCTTTCTTT
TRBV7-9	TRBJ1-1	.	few	CASSPREGDTEAFF	TGTGCCAGCAGCCCCCGAGAGGGGGACACTGAAGCTTTCTTT
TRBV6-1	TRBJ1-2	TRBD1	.	CASSERQGVPYGYTF	TGTGCCAGCAGTGAAAGACAGGGCGTACCTTATGGCTACACCTTC
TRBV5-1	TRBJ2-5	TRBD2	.	CASSPGTSGGARETQYF	TGCGCCAGCAGTCCTGGGACTAGCGGGGGGGCGAGAGAGACCCAGTACTTC